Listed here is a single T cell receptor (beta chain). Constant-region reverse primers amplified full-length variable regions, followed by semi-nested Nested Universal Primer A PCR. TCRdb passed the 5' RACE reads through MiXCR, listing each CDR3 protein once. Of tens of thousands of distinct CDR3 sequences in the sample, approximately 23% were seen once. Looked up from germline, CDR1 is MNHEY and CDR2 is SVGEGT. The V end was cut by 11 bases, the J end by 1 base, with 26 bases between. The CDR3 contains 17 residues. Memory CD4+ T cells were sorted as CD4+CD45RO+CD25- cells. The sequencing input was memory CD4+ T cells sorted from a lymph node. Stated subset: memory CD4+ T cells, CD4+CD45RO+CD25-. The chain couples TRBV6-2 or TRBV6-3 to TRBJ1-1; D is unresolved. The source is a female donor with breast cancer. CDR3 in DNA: TGTGCCGGCCTCGACGGCGCAAGGGAGGATTGGAACACTGAAGCTTTCTTT. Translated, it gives CAGLDGAREDWNTEAFF.